This T cell receptor beta chain was recovered during a study of blood T cell repertoires in COVID-19. Study details: The United States, Italy and Spain were the sources of the acute and convalescent COVID-19 samples. Sources were T cells, B-cell-depleted T cells, or PBMCs; the material itself was cDNA or gDNA.

In the source study's methods: Reference gene primers were amplified, and this amplification served to estimate nucleated cell counts. Produced via immunoSEQ multiplex PCR; TCRdb's table is partial and in-frame only. The D gene and trimming were derived from the DNA, and the V and J assignments and clone size from that table. The table lists tens of thousands of clones, roughly 80% of them singletons. The V gene's germline CDR1 is MDHEN and CDR2 SYDVKM. V lost 10 bases to trimming and J lost 0 bases; unmatched junction nucleotides: 7. This CDR3 is 14 amino acids long. The source of this sequence is a woman between 70 and 85 years old with acute or convalescent COVID-19. The rearrangement links TRBV28 to TRBJ2-7, with TRBD1 identical over 9 bases. Material for sequencing was peripheral blood. Here the CDR3 reads CATATGGGSYEQYF. The CDR3 bases are TGTGCCACCGCGACAGGGGGGGGCTCCTACGAGCAGTACTTC. Full variable domain (remainder filled in from reference TRBV28 and TRBJ2-7): DVKVTQSSRYLVKRTGEKVFLECVQDMDHENMFWYRQDPGLGLRLIYFSYDVKMKEKGDIPEGYSVSREKKERFSLILESASTNQTSMYLCATATGGGSYEQYFGPGTRLTVT.